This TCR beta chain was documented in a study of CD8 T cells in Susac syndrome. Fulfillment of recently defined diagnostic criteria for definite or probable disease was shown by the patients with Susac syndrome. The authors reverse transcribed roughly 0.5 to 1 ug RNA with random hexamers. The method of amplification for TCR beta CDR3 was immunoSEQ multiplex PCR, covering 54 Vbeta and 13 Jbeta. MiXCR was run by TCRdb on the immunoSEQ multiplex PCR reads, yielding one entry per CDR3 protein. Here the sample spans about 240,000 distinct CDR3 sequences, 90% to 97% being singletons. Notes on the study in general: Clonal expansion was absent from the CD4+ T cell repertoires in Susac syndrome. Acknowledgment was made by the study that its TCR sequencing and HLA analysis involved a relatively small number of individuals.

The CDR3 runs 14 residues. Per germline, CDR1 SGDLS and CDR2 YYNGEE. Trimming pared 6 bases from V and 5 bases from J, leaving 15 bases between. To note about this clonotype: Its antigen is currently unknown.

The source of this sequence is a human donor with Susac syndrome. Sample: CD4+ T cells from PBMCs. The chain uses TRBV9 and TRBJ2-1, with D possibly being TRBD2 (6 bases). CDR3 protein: CASTRRGGDNEQFF. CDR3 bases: TGTGCCAGCACGCGGAGGGGCGGGGACAATGAGCAGTTCTTC.